This T cell receptor beta chain derives from a study of CD8 T cells in Susac syndrome. With random hexamers, reverse transcription was performed on roughly 0.5 to 1 ug of RNA. TCRdb reprocessed the immunoSEQ multiplex PCR reads with MiXCR, giving one entry per CDR3 protein. The sample consists of approximately 50,000 distinct CDR3 sequences, more than 85% of them appearing once. Germline lookup yields CDR1 SEHNR and CDR2 FQNEAQ (reference sequence). The V end lost 6 bases, the J end lost 0 bases, and 9 bases lay between the germline ends. This CDR3 contains 13 residues. The rearrangement uses TRBV7-9 and TRBJ2-7, with a possible D match to TRBD2 (5 bases). This sequence was found in a human donor with Susac syndrome. The sample taken for sequencing was CD8+ T cells from PBMCs. In nucleotides, the CDR3 is TGTGCCAGCAGGGGAGCCATCTCCTACGAGCAGTACTTC. Protein sequence: CASRGAISYEQYF.